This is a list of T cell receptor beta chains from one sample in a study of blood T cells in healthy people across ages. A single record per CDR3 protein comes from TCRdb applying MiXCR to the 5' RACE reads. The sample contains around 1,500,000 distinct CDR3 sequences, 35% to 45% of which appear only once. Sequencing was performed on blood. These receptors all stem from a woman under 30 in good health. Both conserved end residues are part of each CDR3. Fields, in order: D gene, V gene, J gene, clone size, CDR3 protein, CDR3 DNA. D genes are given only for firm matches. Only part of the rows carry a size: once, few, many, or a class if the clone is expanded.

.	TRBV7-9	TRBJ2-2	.	CTSSLYTGELFF	TGTACCAGCAGCCTATACACCGGGGAGCTGTTTTTT
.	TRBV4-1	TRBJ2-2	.	CASSQDLSGTNTGELFF	TGCGCCAGCAGCCAAGATCTTAGCGGCACGAACACCGGGGAGCTGTTTTTT
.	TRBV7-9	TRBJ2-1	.	CASSLPPKDEQFF	TGTGCCAGCAGCCTCCCCCCCAAGGATGAGCAGTTCTTC
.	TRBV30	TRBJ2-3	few	CAWSVGGVSDTQYF	TGTGCCTGGAGTGTAGGGGGAGTATCAGATACGCAGTATTTT
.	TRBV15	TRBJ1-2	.	CSTSRDIGAWGYTF	TGTTCCACCAGCAGAGATATCGGGGCGTGGGGCTACACCTTC
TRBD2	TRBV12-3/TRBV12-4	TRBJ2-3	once	CASLRRRGSMADTQYF	TGTGCCAGCCTACGCCGGCGGGGGTCTATGGCAGATACGCAGTATTTT
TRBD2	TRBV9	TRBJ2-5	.	CASSASSGSSGETQYF	TGTGCCAGCAGCGCCTCTAGCGGGAGTTCAGGAGAGACCCAGTACTTC
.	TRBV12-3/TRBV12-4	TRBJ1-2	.	CASTFREGHTNYGYTF	TGTGCCAGCACCTTCAGAGAGGGGCATACTAACTATGGCTACACCTTC
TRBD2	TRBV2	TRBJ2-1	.	CASMKRETYNEQFF	TGTGCCAGCATGAAGCGGGAGACCTACAATGAGCAGTTCTTC
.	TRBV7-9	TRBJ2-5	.	CASSPPRGGQETQYF	TGTGCCAGCAGCCCACCCCGGGGAGGCCAAGAGACCCAGTACTTC
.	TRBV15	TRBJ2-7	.	CATSPGLVTDEQYF	TGTGCCACCAGCCCAGGTTTGGTGACCGACGAGCAGTACTTC
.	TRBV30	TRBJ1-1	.	CAWTGAGDTEAFF	TGTGCCTGGACAGGGGCAGGGGACACTGAAGCTTTCTTT
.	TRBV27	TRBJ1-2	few	CASSRGPGYGYTF	TGTGCCAGCAGTAGGGGACCGGGCTATGGCTACACCTTC
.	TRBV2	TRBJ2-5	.	CASRREISQETQYF	TGTGCCAGCAGACGTGAGATCTCGCAAGAGACCCAGTACTTC
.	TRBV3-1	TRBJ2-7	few	CASSLKGGYEQYF	TGTGCCAGCAGTCTCAAGGGCGGCTACGAGCAGTACTTC
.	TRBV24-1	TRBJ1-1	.	CASRRDPGATEAFF	TGTGCCTCCCGTCGGGACCCCGGGGCGACTGAAGCTTTCTTT
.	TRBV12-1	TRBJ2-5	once	CASSPWTSGTETQYF	TGTGCCAGCAGCCCCTGGACTAGCGGGACTGAGACCCAGTACTTC
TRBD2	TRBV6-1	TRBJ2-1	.	CASRPRKTSGSGSYNEQFF	TGTGCCAGCAGGCCAAGAAAGACTAGCGGGAGTGGTTCCTACAATGAGCAGTTCTTC
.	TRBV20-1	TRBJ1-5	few	CSATARDGNQPQHF	TGCAGTGCTACCGCCCGGGACGGGAATCAGCCCCAGCATTTT
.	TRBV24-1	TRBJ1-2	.	CATSADSYGYTF	TGTGCCACCAGTGCGGACAGCTATGGCTACACCTTC
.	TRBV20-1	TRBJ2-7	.	CSASTPVQNYEQYF	TGCAGTGCTAGTACTCCCGTTCAGAACTACGAGCAGTACTTC
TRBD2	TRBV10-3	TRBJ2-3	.	CAISESMTSGADTQYF	TGTGCCATCAGTGAGTCGATGACTAGCGGTGCAGATACGCAGTATTTT
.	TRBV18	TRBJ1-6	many	CASSPGGSYNSPLHF	TGTGCCAGCAGCCCCGGGGGGTCCTATAATTCACCCCTCCACTTT
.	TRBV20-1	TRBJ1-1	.	CSAPTGPYNTEAFF	TGCAGTGCTCCCACGGGACCATACAACACTGAAGCTTTCTTT
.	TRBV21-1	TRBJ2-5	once	CASSTIIAGDQETQYF	TGTGCCAGCAGCACAATAATAGCGGGAGATCAAGAGACCCAGTACTTC
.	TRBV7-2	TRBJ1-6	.	CASSFGTASSNSPLHF	TGTGCCAGCAGCTTTGGGACCGCGTCGTCTAATTCACCCCTCCACTTT
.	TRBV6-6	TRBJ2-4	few	CASRRQAIQYF	TGTGCATCAAGACGGCAAGCCATTCAGTACTTC
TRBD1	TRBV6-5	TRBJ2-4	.	CASSYSLTGYKNIQYF	TGTGCCAGCAGTTACTCGTTGACAGGGTACAAAAACATTCAGTACTTC
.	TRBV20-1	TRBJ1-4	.	CSARPGEKLFF	TGCAGTGCCCGTCCCGGTGAAAAACTGTTTTTT
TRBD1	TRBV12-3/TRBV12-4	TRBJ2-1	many	CASSTPGTEENNEQFF	TGTGCCAGCAGTACCCCCGGGACAGAAGAGAACAATGAGCAGTTCTTC
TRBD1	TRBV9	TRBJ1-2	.	CASSGTGALQVTF	TGTGCCAGCAGCGGGACAGGGGCCCTCCAGGTCACCTTC
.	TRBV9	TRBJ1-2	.	CASSVYGVGGYTF	TGTGCCAGCAGCGTATATGGGGTAGGGGGCTACACCTTC
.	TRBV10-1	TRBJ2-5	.	CASDPRGGGETQYF	TGCGCCAGTGATCCCAGGGGAGGAGGAGAGACCCAGTACTTC
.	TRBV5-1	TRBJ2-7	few	CASSTGTNGAYEQYF	TGCGCCAGCAGCACTGGGACCAACGGGGCCTACGAGCAGTACTTC
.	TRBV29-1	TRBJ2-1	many	CSVERGGGEQFF	TGCAGCGTTGAGAGGGGGGGGGGTGAGCAGTTCTTC
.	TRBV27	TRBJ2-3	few	CASSLWGSGDTQYF	TGTGCCAGCAGTTTATGGGGAAGCGGGGATACGCAGTATTTT
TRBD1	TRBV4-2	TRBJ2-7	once	CASSQETGGAWDEQYF	TGTGCCAGCAGCCAAGAAACAGGGGGCGCCTGGGATGAGCAGTACTTC
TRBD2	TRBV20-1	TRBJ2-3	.	CSARDPLSGTSTDTQYF	TGTAGTGCTAGAGACCCGCTTAGCGGGACTAGCACAGATACGCAGTATTTT
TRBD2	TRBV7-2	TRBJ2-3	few	CASSLMASGGSTDTQYF	TGTGCCAGCAGCTTAATGGCTAGCGGGGGTAGCACAGATACGCAGTATTTT
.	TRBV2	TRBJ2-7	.	CASSQDYLSSYEQYF	TGTGCCAGCAGTCAGGACTATTTAAGCTCCTACGAGCAGTACTTC
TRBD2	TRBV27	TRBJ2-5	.	CASSFLAGEETQYF	TGTGCCAGCAGTTTCCTAGCGGGTGAAGAGACCCAGTACTTC
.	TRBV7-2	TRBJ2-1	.	CASSVTYTNEQFF	TGTGCCAGCAGCGTAACCTATACCAATGAGCAGTTCTTC
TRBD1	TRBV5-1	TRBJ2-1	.	CASSFDRVDEAETQFF	TGCGCCAGCAGCTTCGACAGGGTAGATGAGGCGGAGACCCAGTTCTTC
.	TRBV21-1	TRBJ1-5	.	CASSSSQGPYAGQPQHF	TGTGCCAGCAGCTCAAGCCAGGGGCCCTACGCGGGTCAGCCCCAGCATTTT
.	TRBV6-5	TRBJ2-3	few	CASRPGAGATDTQYF	TGTGCCAGCAGGCCGGGGGCGGGGGCCACAGATACGCAGTATTTT
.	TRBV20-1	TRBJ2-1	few	CSARAPGSSYNEQFF	TGCAGTGCTAGAGCCCCGGGGAGCTCCTACAATGAGCAGTTCTTC
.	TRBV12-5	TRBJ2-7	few	CASGLVGVSYEQYF	TGTGCTAGTGGTTTGGTGGGGGTTTCCTACGAGCAGTACTTC
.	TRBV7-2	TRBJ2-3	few	CASSFFSTDTQYF	TGTGCCAGCAGCTTTTTTAGCACAGATACGCAGTATTTT
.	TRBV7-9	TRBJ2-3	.	CASSLSSLQTDTQYF	TGTGCCAGCAGCTTAAGCAGTTTACAAACAGATACGCAGTATTTT
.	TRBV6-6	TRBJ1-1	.	CAGREGNTEAFF	TGTGCCGGACGCGAGGGGAACACTGAAGCTTTCTTT
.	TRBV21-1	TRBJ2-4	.	CASSKDVRAKSIQYF	TGTGCCAGCAGCAAAGACGTCAGGGCCAAAAGCATTCAGTACTTC
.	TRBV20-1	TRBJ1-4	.	CSADFVNGEKLFF	TGCAGTGCTGATTTTGTAAATGGGGAAAAACTGTTTTTT
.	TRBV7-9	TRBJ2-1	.	CASSLAQAVSDEQFF	TGTGCCAGCAGCTTAGCACAGGCTGTGAGCGATGAGCAGTTCTTC
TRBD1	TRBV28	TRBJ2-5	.	CASSQGASYNEQYF	TGTGCCAGCAGTCAGGGGGCATCCTACAATGAGCAGTACTTC